A single sample gave rise to the 20 T cell receptor beta chains below, sequenced in a study of blood T cell repertoires in COVID-19. Clones were read by immunoSEQ multiplex PCR, and TCRdb kept only the in-frame ones, dropping some. The profile shows roughly 70,000 clones, roughly 80% of them singletons. Material for sequencing was peripheral blood. The receptors shown here come from a woman aged 80 or older with active or convalescent COVID-19.

The chain recombines TRBV7-9 with TRBJ1-1, with TRBD1 as a possible D gene (5 bases). Trimming removed 0 bases from V and 4 bases from J, with 9 bases in between. The CDR3 totals 14 residues. Germline assignment: CDR1 SEHNR and CDR2 FQNEAQ (reference sequence). The CDR3 loop is CASSLAPGGTEAFF. CDR3 coding DNA: TGTGCCAGCAGCTTAGCGCCGGGGGGCACTGAAGCTTTCTTT.

This clone was picked up a small number of times. The chain uses TRBV4-3 and TRBJ1-3; D not certain. Germline assignment: CDR1 LGHNA and CDR2 YSLEER. Trimming left V 2 bases short and J 4 bases short, with 6 bases between. The length of the CDR3 is 13 residues. The CDR3 protein is CASSQKTGNTIYF. Here the CDR3 DNA reads TGCGCCAGCAGCCAAAAAACAGGAAACACCATATATTTT.

V is TRBV5-1 and J is TRBJ1-5; D gene uncertain. This CDR3 region has 14 residues. The germline CDR1 and CDR2 sequences are SGHRS and YFSETQ. V lost 0 bases and J lost 1, with 5 bases in between. This CDR3 reads CASSLGESNQPQHF. Written as DNA, the CDR3 is TGCGCCAGCAGCTTGGGGGAGAGCAATCAGCCCCAGCATTTT.

This chain links TRBV7-2 with TRBJ2-2; TRBD2 matches 11 bases. Germline V CDR1 and CDR2: SGHTA, FQGNSA. This CDR3 is built from 16 residues. The ends lost 4 bases at V and 8 bases at J; junction bases unmatched: 9. For the CDR3, the DNA is TGTGCCAGCAGCTCAGGGACTAGCGGTCTCCAGGGGGAGCTGTTTTTT. It is translated as CASSSGTSGLQGELFF.

V gene TRBV18 combines with J gene TRBJ2-2; 12 nucleotides match TRBD2. The germline CDR1 and CDR2 sequences are KGHSH and LQKENI. The junction had 5 bases not matched to a gene; V was cut back by 2 bases and J by 4 bases. This CDR3 is 17 amino acids long. For the CDR3, the DNA is TGTGCCAGCTCACCAGGACTAGCGGGACTAGGCACCGGGGAGCTGTTTTTT. It translates to CASSPGLAGLGTGELFF. Drawing the rest from reference TRBV18 and TRBJ2-2, the complete variable domain is NAGVMQNPRHLVRRRGQEARLRCSPMKGHSHVYWYRQLPEEGLKFMVYLQKENIIDESGMPKERFSAEFPKEGPSILRIQQVVRGDSAAYFCASSPGLAGLGTGELFFGEGSRLTVL.

V is TRBV7-8 and J is TRBJ2-7, with 9 nucleotides matching TRBD1. The trim removed 2 bases at V and 2 bases at J, leaving 4 bases unmatched. Germline values: CDR1 SGHVS, CDR2 FQNEAQ. This CDR3 is built from 15 residues. The CDR3 DNA reads as TGTGCCAGCAGCTTACCCGGGACAGGGCCCTACGAGCAGTACTTC. Translation: CASSLPGTGPYEQYF.

The CDR3 spells CASRDNLNTEAFF. Written as DNA, the CDR3 is TGCGCCAGCAGGGACAACCTGAACACTGAAGCTTTCTTT. This chain links TRBV10-1 with TRBJ1-1; possibly TRBD1 for D (5 bases). The CDR3 consists of 13 residues. Trimming removed 6 bases at V and 0 bases at J, with 8 bases between. Germline lookup yields CDR1 WNHNN and CDR2 SYGVQD (reference sequence).

Only a few counts were recorded for this clone. The V call is TRBV5-6, the J call TRBJ2-3; TRBD2 matches at 10 bases. Trimming removed 1 base from V and 4 bases from J; junction bases left unmatched: 9. CDR1 SGHDT and CDR2 YYEEEE come from the germline V gene. The CDR3 contains 17 residues. For the CDR3, the DNA is TGTGCCAGCAGCTTGATGGCTAGCGGGAGAAGATCAGATACGCAGTATTTT. It yields the protein CASSLMASGRRSDTQYF. Variable domain in full (rest from reference TRBV5-6 and TRBJ2-3): DAGVTQSPTHLIKTRGQQVTLRCSPKSGHDTVSWYQQALGQGPQFIFQYYEEEERQRGNFPDRFSGHQFPNYSSELNVNALLLGDSALYLCASSLMASGRRSDTQYFGPGTRLTVL.

This chain connects TRBV28 to TRBJ2-7, with D possibly being TRBD1 (5 bases). CDR1 MDHEN and CDR2 SYDVKM come from the germline V gene. The CDR3 length is 13 residues. Trimming removed 2 bases at V and 4 bases at J, with 9 bases between. The chain's CDR3 is CASSLDSGYEQYF. For the CDR3, the DNA is TGTGCCAGCAGTTTAGATTCAGGGTACGAGCAGTACTTC.

This sequence joins TRBV5-6 and TRBJ2-2; D gene uncertain. The CDR3 has 12 residues. CDR1 SGHDT and CDR2 YYEEEE come from the germline V gene. V lost 1 base, J lost 7 bases, and 5 bases lay in between. The CDR3 sequence is CASSLLSGELFF. Here the CDR3 DNA reads TGTGCCAGCAGCTTGTTGAGCGGGGAGCTGTTTTTT.

The chain recombines TRBV14 with TRBJ2-2; TRBD1 agrees at 9 bases. CDR1 is SGHDN, CDR2 FVKESK, per germline. The V gene end was trimmed by 5 bases and the J gene end by 3 bases; junction bases not matched to a gene: 4. This CDR3 comprises 15 residues. The chain's CDR3 is CASSRQGGHTGELFF. The CDR3 nucleotides read TGTGCCAGCAGCAGACAGGGGGGCCACACCGGGGAGCTGTTTTTT.

The V and J genes are TRBV13 and TRBJ1-1; D unresolved. From germline, CDR1 is PRHDT and CDR2 FYEKMQ (reference sequence). This CDR3 has 13 residues. Trimming removed 2 bases at V and 1 base at J, with 5 bases between. The CDR3 reads CASSLHKNTEAFF. CDR3 nucleotides: TGTGCCAGCAGCTTACACAAGAACACTGAAGCTTTCTTT.

The chain carries TRBV6-2 or TRBV6-3 and TRBJ2-1, with 9 bases lining up with TRBD2. V lost 2 bases, J lost 9 bases, and 2 bases stayed unmatched. Germline assignment: CDR1 MNHEY and CDR2 SVGEGT. CDR3 length: 13 amino acids. The CDR3 nucleotides are TGTGCCAGCAGTTACAGGACTAGCGTTGAGCAGTTCTTC. Its translation: CASSYRTSVEQFF.

The chain combines TRBV28 with TRBJ2-5; D perhaps matches TRBD2 (6 bases). The ends were cut back, 5 bases at V and 5 bases at J, with 15 bases in the middle. CDR1 and CDR2 from the germline V gene are MDHEN and SYDVKM. CDR3 size: 14 residues. The CDR3, as DNA: TGTGCCAGCAGTACGGGAGATGGGGAGGAGACCCAGTACTTC. This encodes CASSTGDGEETQYF.

The rearrangement uses TRBV29-1 and TRBJ2-1, with D possibly being TRBD1 (6 bases). V lost 3 bases and J 6 bases, leaving 15 bases between the germline ends. Germline V gene data show CDR1 as SQVTM and CDR2 as ANQGSEA. The CDR3 covers 14 residues. This chain's CDR3 is CSVDGTGSFNEQFF. The DNA for the CDR3 is TGCAGCGTTGACGGAACAGGGAGTTTCAATGAGCAGTTCTTC.

The chain combines TRBV11-2 with TRBJ2-7; TRBD2 matches at 9 bases. The germline V gene has CDR1 SGHAT and CDR2 FQNNGV. Germline trimming cut 6 bases from V and 5 bases from J; bases unmatched to any gene: 14. This CDR3 is built from 16 residues. The CDR3 coding sequence is TGTGCCAGCAGTCGGAGGGAGGGCGGGGGGGCCCACGAGCAGTACTTC. This codes for CASSRREGGGAHEQYF. Variable domain in full (rest from reference TRBV11-2 and TRBJ2-7): EAGVAQSPRYKIIEKRQSVAFWCNPISGHATLYWYQQILGQGPKLLIQFQNNGVVDDSQLPKDRFSAERLKGVDSTLKIQPAKLEDSAVYLCASSRREGGGAHEQYFGPGTRLTVT.

This sequence joins TRBV11-2 and TRBJ1-1, with D unclear. CDR1 is SGHAT and CDR2 is FQNNGV in the germline V gene. The CDR3 sequence is 12 residues long. Trimming shortened V by 5 bases and J by 3 bases, and 7 bases separated the two germline ends. CDR3 residues: CASSLSDTEAFF. CDR3 nucleotides: TGTGCCAGCAGCCTATCGGACACTGAAGCTTTCTTT.

In this sample, this clone turned up a few times. Here the CDR3 DNA reads TGTGCCAGCAGCACGGCGGGGGGGCCGAGGGAGCAGTACTTC. It yields the protein CASSTAGGPREQYF. This chain uses TRBV9 with TRBJ2-7, with 9 bases that match TRBD2. V was pared by 4 bases and J by 7 bases, with 9 bases of the junction left unmatched. CDR1 and CDR2 from the germline V gene are SGDLS and YYNGEE. This CDR3 contains 14 residues.

The chain is built from TRBV7-8 and TRBJ1-2; maybe TRBD1 (6 bases). Trimming removed 1 base at V and 2 bases at J, with 8 bases between. Germline V gene lookup returns CDR1 SGHVS and CDR2 FQNEAQ. This CDR3 region has 14 residues. The DNA of the CDR3 is TGTGCCAGCAGCTTAGGCCAGGGGAACTATGGCTACACCTTC. It specifies CASSLGQGNYGYTF.

The genes are TRBV6-6 and TRBJ2-7; TRBD1 matches 8 bases. Trimming at V came to 8 bases and at J to 0 bases, leaving 9 bases not matched to a gene. This CDR3 is built from 15 residues. From germline, CDR1 is MNHNY and CDR2 SVGAGI (reference sequence). The CDR3 nucleotides read TGTGCCAGCTACAACGGGGACAGGCCCTCCTACGAGCAGTACTTC. This codes for CASYNGDRPSYEQYF.